What follows are 22 T cell receptor beta chains derived from one specimen sequenced in a study of T cells after yellow fever vaccination. TCRdb reanalysed the 5' RACE reads using MiXCR and keeps one entry per CDR3 protein. This table has more than 450,000 distinct CDR3 sequences, 21% appearing once. This sample comprised PBMCs, obtained roughly 23 days after the first yellow fever vaccination. All receptors derive from a man aged 18 to 30 who received the YFV17D yellow fever vaccine.

This clonotype was seen a few times. The chain is built from TRBV12-3 or TRBV12-4 and TRBJ1-6; maybe TRBD1 (5 bases). The CDR3 is made up of 14 amino acids. V was trimmed by 3 bases and J by 7 bases, leaving 10 bases between them. This CDR3 is CASSFLGVNSPLHF. In DNA, the CDR3 is TGTGCCAGCAGTTTTCTGGGGGTCAATTCACCCCTCCACTTT.

This clonotype was seen more than once but under ten times. The V call is TRBV4-1, the J call TRBJ2-2, with 7 bases lining up with TRBD2. The CDR3 has 15 residues. CDR1 is MGHRA and CDR2 is YSYEKL in the germline V gene. Losses at the gene ends were 4 bases for V and 1 base for J; bases not matched to a gene: 3. CDR3 in DNA: TGCGCCAGCAGCCTGAGCGGGGTGAACACCGGGGAGCTGTTTTTT. It encodes CASSLSGVNTGELFF.

V is TRBV4-1 and J is TRBJ2-1, with D perhaps TRBD1 or TRBD2 (5 bases each). The germline gives CDR1 MGHRA, CDR2 YSYEKL. V lost 8 bases and J lost 4, with 15 bases in between. There are 14 residues in the CDR3. CDR3 sequence: CASVQAGGYNEQFF. In DNA, the CDR3 is TGCGCCAGCGTCCAGGCTGGGGGTTACAATGAGCAGTTCTTC.

The chain employs TRBV7-3 and TRBJ2-1, with 7 bases that match TRBD1. CDR1 SGHTA and CDR2 FQGTGA come from the germline V gene. The CDR3 runs to 13 residues. The V and J ends lost 5 bases and 9 bases, in that order; junction bases with no gene match: 7. The CDR3 here is CASSQGTVREQFF. The CDR3 nucleotides are TGTGCCAGCAGCCAAGGGACAGTACGTGAGCAGTTCTTC.

The chain links TRBV20-1 to TRBJ2-4, with D maybe TRBD1 (5 bases). Germline V gives CDR1 DFQATT, CDR2 SNEGSKA (reference sequence). The germline V and J ends were trimmed by 5 bases and 1 base, with 9 bases remaining between them. The CDR3 has 13 amino acids. CDR3 DNA: TGCAGTGCTCCGACAGACGCCAAAAACATTCAGTACTTC. The encoded protein is CSAPTDAKNIQYF.

This clonotype was counted a few times. The chain carries TRBV5-1 and TRBJ1-6; D not certain. The V gene's germline CDR1 is SGHRS and CDR2 YFSETQ. The V gene lost 6 bases and the J gene lost 10 bases, with 11 bases spanning the gap. The CDR3 covers 12 residues. The chain's CDR3 is CASKGEGSPLHF. Written as DNA, the CDR3 is TGCGCCAGCAAGGGAGAAGGGTCACCCCTCCACTTT.

This clonotype was observed a handful of times. The rearrangement uses TRBV5-1 and TRBJ1-6; a possible D gene is TRBD1 (5 bases). The germline gives CDR1 SGHRS, CDR2 YFSETQ. The CDR3 spans 16 residues. V gave up 0 bases and J gave up 8 bases, with 15 bases separating them. CDR3 region: CASSLGLGDSHSPLHF. The CDR3 DNA sequence: TGCGCCAGCAGCTTGGGATTAGGGGATTCGCATTCACCCCTCCACTTT.

This clonotype was recorded at least ten times. This chain connects TRBV4-1 to TRBJ1-5; D uncertain. The CDR3 spans 14 residues. Trimming took 0 bases from V and 10 from J, leaving 13 bases between them. The germline V gene has CDR1 MGHRA and CDR2 YSYEKL. The CDR3 DNA reads as TGCGCCAGCAGCCAAGACCACAGCCTCTCTCCCCAGCATTTT. Translating it yields CASSQDHSLSPQHF.

As concerns this clonotype: The junction departs from germline at one end; a sequencing error may be responsible. This rearrangement joins TRBV6-6 to TRBJ2-1, with D possibly TRBD2 on 6 matching bases. The CDR3 loop spans 12 amino acids. Germline V CDR1 and CDR2: MNHNY, SVGAGI (reference sequence). In nucleotides, the CDR3 is TGTGCCAGCAGTGTTCCCGGGACTTTACCTAACTTC. Amino acid sequence: CASSVPGTLPNF.

This clonotype has a count of ten or more. The gene calls are TRBV5-1 and TRBJ2-5, with a tentative D call TRBD2 (6 bases). The V end was cut by 6 bases, the J end by 4 bases, with 16 bases between. Per the germline V gene, CDR1 is SGHRS and CDR2 is YFSETQ. The CDR3 is 14 residues long. CDR3 nucleotide sequence: TGCGCCAGCACAAACGGGGAGGCGGGAGAGACCCAGTACTTC. Amino acids: CASTNGEAGETQYF.

This clonotype was counted between two and nine times. The V and J genes are TRBV20-1 and TRBJ2-7; TRBD2 matches 9 bases. The CDR3 runs to 14 residues. Germline V gene data show CDR1 as DFQATT and CDR2 as SNEGSKA (reference sequence). Trimming took 1 base from V and 7 from J; bases not matched to a gene: 8. The CDR3 bases are TGCAGTGCTAGAGGCCCTAGCGGGGAATGGGAGCAGTACTTC. Translating gives CSARGPSGEWEQYF.

The chain recombines TRBV19 with TRBJ2-5; a weak D match, TRBD2 (6 bases). The germline V gene has CDR1 LNHDA and CDR2 SQIVND (reference sequence). CDR3 size: 15 residues. Trimming left V 5 bases short and J 4 bases short, with 17 bases between. CDR3: CASSPRRAGRETQYF. The CDR3 DNA is TGTGCCAGTAGTCCCCGGAGGGCAGGGAGAGAGACCCAGTACTTC.

The rearrangement uses TRBV9 and TRBJ2-1; 8 bases map to TRBD2. CDR3 length equals 15 residues. The germline V gene has CDR1 SGDLS and CDR2 YYNGEE. The V gene end was trimmed by 0 bases and the J gene end by 8 bases; junction bases not matched to a gene: 7. The CDR3: CASSVDWTSSDEQFF. Written as DNA, the CDR3 is TGTGCCAGCAGCGTAGATTGGACTAGCAGCGATGAGCAGTTCTTC. Complete variable domain (other parts from reference TRBV9 and TRBJ2-1): DSGVTQTPKHLITATGQRVTLRCSPRSGDLSVYWYQQSLDQGLQFLIQYYNGEERAKGNILERFSAQQFPDLHSELNLSSLELGDSALYFCASSVDWTSSDEQFFGPGTRLTVL.

The CDR3 loop is CASSLGGTSGETYEQYV. In DNA form, the CDR3 reads TGCGCCAGCAGCTTGGGCGGGACTAGCGGGGAAACCTACGAGCAGTACGTC. The chain has TRBV5-1 and TRBJ2-7; 13 bases match TRBD2. The CDR3 spans 17 residues. V shed 0 bases, J shed 2 bases, and the junction held 5 bases outside the gene matches. Germline loops: CDR1 SGHRS, CDR2 YFSETQ.

The chain joins TRBV5-4 to TRBJ2-5; D is uncertain. V was pared by 7 bases and J by 4 bases, with 8 bases between. Looked up from germline, CDR1 is SGHNT and CDR2 is YYREEE (reference sequence). The CDR3 is 11 residues long. The CDR3 here is CASVGGETQYF. The DNA for the CDR3 is TGTGCCAGCGTGGGCGGAGAGACCCAGTACTTC.

This clonotype was detected a few times. The chain uses TRBV29-1 and TRBJ2-7; D is perhaps TRBD1 (5 bases). The CDR3 totals 12 residues. From germline, CDR1 is SQVTM and CDR2 ANQGSEA. Trimming took off 3 bases at V and 6 bases at J, with 12 bases between the two ends. The CDR3 loop is CSVDRDWGEQYF. The CDR3 coding sequence is TGCAGCGTTGACAGGGATTGGGGCGAGCAGTACTTC.

This clonotype was counted a few times. The chain carries TRBV19 and TRBJ1-1; D unresolved. The V and J ends lost 9 bases and 5 bases respectively, with 7 bases between them. The CDR3 runs to 10 residues. Per germline, CDR1 LNHDA and CDR2 SQIVND (reference sequence). CDR3 sequence reads: CASGWTEAFF. The CDR3 nucleotides are TGTGCCAGCGGATGGACTGAAGCTTTCTTT. Variable domain in full (rest from reference TRBV19 and TRBJ1-1): DGGITQSPKYLFRKEGQNVTLSCEQNLNHDAMYWYRQDPGQGLRLIYYSQIVNDFQKGDIAEGYSVSREKKESFPLTVTSAQKNPTAFYLCASGWTEAFFGQGTRLTVV.

This clonotype was counted only a few times. The chain combines TRBV12-3 or TRBV12-4 with TRBJ2-1; TRBD2 matches 7 bases. This CDR3 spans 15 amino acids. Trimming took 7 bases from V and 4 from J; bases not matched to a gene: 10. The DNA for the CDR3 is TGTGCCAGCACCGTCGGCGGGGGATATTACAATGAGCAGTTCTTC. This gives the protein CASTVGGGYYNEQFF.

The sample holds many counts of this clonotype. The chain recombines TRBV29-1 with TRBJ2-3; either TRBD1 or TRBD2 may supply D (6 bases each). CDR3 size: 12 residues. Germline values: CDR1 SQVTM, CDR2 ANQGSEA. Between the trimmed V and J ends, which lost 8 bases and 6 bases, there was a span of 15 bases. In nucleotides, the CDR3 is TGCAGCCTTAGGGGGGTGAGGGATACGCAGTATTTT. Amino acids: CSLRGVRDTQYF.

This clonotype was detected a few times. The CDR3 DNA reads as TGTGCCACCAGTGAGCAGGGGGCCTATGGCTACACCTTC. It encodes CATSEQGAYGYTF. The genes are TRBV24-1 and TRBJ1-2; 8 bases map to TRBD1. Looked up from germline, CDR1 is KGHDR and CDR2 is SFDVKD. With V trimmed by 4 bases and J by 4 bases, 1 base remained unmatched. CDR3 length: 13 residues.

The CDR3 DNA reads TGCGCCAGCAGTACCCTCGTGGAGTCTCCTCAGCATTTT. Translation gives CASSTLVESPQHF. The V gene is TRBV10-2, the J gene TRBJ1-5; D not resolved. The CDR3 is 13 residues long. Germline V lookup: CDR1 WSHSY, CDR2 SAAADI. The germline V and J ends were trimmed by 5 bases and 13 bases, with 18 bases remaining between them.

This clonotype was seen repeatedly, ten times or more. The CDR3 is CASSLTGGAGELFF. In nucleotides, the CDR3 is TGTGCCAGCAGCTTAACCGGGGGCGCCGGGGAGCTGTTTTTT. The rearrangement joins TRBV7-2 to TRBJ2-2; D assignment may be TRBD1 or TRBD2 (6 bases each). The length of the CDR3 is 14 residues. CDR1 is SGHTA, CDR2 FQGNSA, per germline. Trimming took 2 bases from V and 6 from J, leaving 10 bases between them.